A single sample gave rise to the 20 T cell receptor beta chains below, sequenced in a study of CD8 T cells in ankylosing spondylitis. TCRdb re-analysed the 5' RACE reads in MiXCR, keeping a single row per CDR3 protein. The data hold approximately 250,000 distinct CDR3 sequences, with roughly 8.2% observed a single time. What was sequenced was blood, either unsorted or a sorted T cell fraction (not recorded which). The source is a female donor with ankylosing spondylitis or in good health (not recorded which).

This clonotype was observed many times. The chain recombines TRBV4-3 with TRBJ2-7, with no clear D. CDR1 and CDR2 (germline): LGHNA, YSLEER. The V and J ends lost 0 bases and 2 bases respectively, with 8 bases between them. The CDR3 runs 14 residues. DNA of the CDR3: TGCGCCAGCAGCCAAGACGCTAGTGCCTACGAGCAGTACTTC. The encoded protein is CASSQDASAYEQYF.

The sample holds many counts of this clonotype. The rearrangement uses TRBV19 and TRBJ1-1; no clear D. Germline V gene sequence: CDR1 LNHDA, CDR2 SQIVND (reference sequence). There are 11 residues in the CDR3. V was pared by 3 bases and J by 8 bases, with 7 bases between. CDR3 residues: CASSMGWEAFF. In DNA, the CDR3 is TGTGCCAGTAGTATGGGGTGGGAAGCTTTCTTT.

This clonotype came up many times. This chain links TRBV29-1 with TRBJ2-5; perhaps TRBD2 as D (6 bases). The CDR3 is made up of 14 amino acids. Per germline, CDR1 SQVTM and CDR2 ANQGSEA. The V and J ends lost 6 bases and 0 bases respectively, with 14 bases between them. The CDR3 protein is CSVVDWTNQETQYF. The CDR3, as DNA: TGCAGCGTAGTCGACTGGACTAACCAAGAGACCCAGTACTTC. The full variable domain, its missing parts supplied by reference TRBV29-1 and TRBJ2-5, is SAVISQKPSRDICQRGTSLTIQCQVDSQVTMMFWYRQQPGQSLTLIATANQGSEATYESGFVIDKFPISRPNLTFSTLTVSNMSPEDSSIYLCSVVDWTNQETQYFGPGTRLLVL.

This clonotype was detected ten times or more. The chain uses TRBV6-5 and TRBJ2-1; no clear D. The V and J ends lost 6 bases and 5 bases respectively, with 5 bases between them. This CDR3 is 11 amino acids long. Per the germline V gene, CDR1 is MNHEY and CDR2 is SVGAGI. CDR3: CASRRNNEQFF. In DNA form, the CDR3 reads TGTGCCAGCAGGCGGAACAATGAGCAGTTCTTC.

This clonotype has a count of ten or more. The rearrangement uses TRBV15 and TRBJ1-2; D gene ambiguous. This CDR3 region has 14 residues. Germline V lookup: CDR1 LNHNV, CDR2 YYDKDF (reference sequence). V was clipped by 3 bases and J by 1 base, with 9 bases between them. The chain's CDR3 is CATSSSQINYGYTF. The CDR3 DNA reads TGTGCCACCAGCAGCTCTCAGATTAACTATGGCTACACCTTC. Full variable domain (rest looked up from reference TRBV15 and TRBJ1-2): DAMVIQNPRYQVTQFGKPVTLSCSQTLNHNVMYWYQQKSSQAPKLLFHYYDKDFNNEADTPDNFQSRRPNTSFCFLDIRSPGLGDTAMYLCATSSSQINYGYTFGSGTRLTVV.

In its sample, this clonotype was seen a few times. The V call is TRBV12-1, the J call TRBJ2-1; the table's TRBD1 call for D was not verified on the DNA. TRBV12-1 is described as a pseudogene. The CDR3 is 14 residues long. CDR3 sequence (DNA): TGTGCCAGCAGCTTTGTACGGGGCCACAATGAGCAGTTCTTC. Encoded protein: CASSFVRGHNEQFF.

This clonotype was counted many times. CDR3 region: CASSLAPRQVDTEAFF. The CDR3 coding sequence is TGTGCCAGCAGCTTAGCCCCACGGCAGGTTGACACTGAAGCTTTCTTT. The V gene is TRBV7-2, the J gene TRBJ1-1, with D uncertain. Germline assignment: CDR1 SGHTA and CDR2 FQGNSA. Trimming removed 0 bases from V and 3 bases from J, with 14 bases in between. The CDR3 is 16 residues long.

This clonotype was picked up a small number of times. This chain links TRBV25-1 with TRBJ1-2; D not certain. Germline values: CDR1 MGHDK, CDR2 SYGVNS. Trimming left V 1 base short and J 8 bases short, with 11 bases between. The length of the CDR3 is 13 residues. In DNA, the CDR3 is TGTGCCAGCAGTGAATCCGGGGTAGTGGGCTACACCTTC. Its protein product is CASSESGVVGYTF.

This clonotype was counted many times. The chain joins TRBV20-1 to TRBJ1-2, with D perhaps matching TRBD1 (5 bases). V was clipped by 1 base and J by 6 bases, with 9 bases between them. The CDR3 loop spans 12 amino acids. Looked up from germline, CDR1 is DFQATT and CDR2 is SNEGSKA (reference sequence). The CDR3 loop reads CSARVAGNGYTF. In DNA form, the CDR3 reads TGCAGTGCTAGAGTGGCAGGGAATGGCTACACCTTC.

The gene calls are TRBV14 and TRBJ2-7; perhaps TRBD1 as D (6 bases). The CDR3 is 15 residues long. The germline V gene encodes CDR1 SGHDN and CDR2 FVKESK. V was shortened by 2 bases and J by 3 bases, with 14 bases between the two germline ends. The DNA of the CDR3 is TGTGCCAGCAGCCAAAGGACAGTGCTCTTCTACGAGCAGTACTTC. Translation gives CASSQRTVLFYEQYF.

This clonotype was found many times. The rearrangement joins TRBV10-3 to TRBJ1-2, with no clear D. V was trimmed by 4 bases and J by 4 bases, leaving 10 bases between them. Germline CDR1 and CDR2: ENHRY and SYGVKD. This CDR3 contains 13 residues. The CDR3 nucleotides are TGTGCCATCAGTGGGGAGCTACTCTATGGCTACACCTTC. This sequence encodes CAISGELLYGYTF.

The table lists this clonotype with many counts. The V and J genes are TRBV28 and TRBJ2-2; D may be TRBD1 (5 bases). This CDR3 has 13 residues. Per germline, CDR1 MDHEN and CDR2 SYDVKM. Trimming took off 5 bases at V and 5 bases at J, with 9 bases between the two ends. The DNA for the CDR3 is TGTGCCAGCAGTCCTCAGGGTACCGGGGAGCTGTTTTTT. Residues: CASSPQGTGELFF.

This clonotype was observed at least ten times. This sequence joins TRBV5-1 and TRBJ2-1; 11 nucleotides align to TRBD2. Germline V gives CDR1 SGHRS, CDR2 YFSETQ. Trimming cost V 2 bases and J 5 bases; bases outside gene matches: 3. CDR3 length: 15 amino acids. CDR3 amino acids: CASSFSGRADNEQFF. The CDR3 DNA follows: TGCGCCAGCAGCTTTAGCGGGAGGGCGGACAATGAGCAGTTCTTC. The whole variable domain, remainder taken from reference TRBV5-1 and TRBJ2-1, is KAGVTQTPRYLIKTRGQQVTLSCSPISGHRSVSWYQQTPGQGLQFLFEYFSETQRNKGNFPGRFSGRQFSNSRSEMNVSTLELGDSALYLCASSFSGRADNEQFFGPGTRLTVL.

This clonotype was recorded at least ten times. J is TRBJ2-2 and V is TRBV30; D gene uncertain. Trimming removed 2 bases from V and 8 bases from J, with 15 bases in between. This CDR3 has 14 residues. The V gene's germline CDR1 is GTSNPN and CDR2 SVGIG (reference sequence). CDR3 amino acids: CAWSPTWPTGELFF. Written as DNA, the CDR3 is TGTGCCTGGAGTCCCACGTGGCCCACTGGGGAGCTGTTTTTT.

At least ten counts were recorded for this clonotype. The chain carries TRBV4-1 and TRBJ1-4; 12 nucleotides match TRBD1. V was pared by 4 bases and J by 3 bases, with 12 bases of the junction left unmatched. Germline loops: CDR1 MGHRA, CDR2 YSYEKL. CDR3 size: 19 residues. The CDR3: CASSRSTGQGARPNEKLFF. DNA of the CDR3: TGCGCCAGCAGCCGATCCACGGGACAGGGGGCGCGACCTAATGAAAAACTGTTTTTT.

In this sample, this clonotype turned up a few times. This chain connects TRBV5-6 to TRBJ2-7; D is undetermined. This CDR3 has 13 residues. The germline CDR1 and CDR2 sequences are SGHDT and YYEEEE. V was shortened by 2 bases and J by 5 bases, with 11 bases between the two germline ends. CDR3 in amino acids: CASSFLVVHEQYF. CDR3 coding DNA: TGTGCCAGCAGCTTTCTCGTGGTCCACGAGCAGTACTTC.

This clonotype was observed once. The rearrangement joins TRBV28 to TRBJ2-5; D gene uncertain. Germline values: CDR1 MDHEN, CDR2 SYDVKM. V dropped 6 bases and J dropped 0 bases, with 11 bases sitting between them. The length of the CDR3 is 14 residues. As DNA, the CDR3 is TGTGCCAGCAGGGGCCCGGTGTACCAAGAGACCCAGTACTTC. Translating it yields CASRGPVYQETQYF.

This clonotype was seen many times. This chain uses TRBV7-9 with TRBJ2-3, with D maybe TRBD2 (6 bases). The V gene's germline CDR1 is SEHNR and CDR2 FQNEAQ (reference sequence). Trimming left V 5 bases short and J 2 bases short, with 14 bases between. This CDR3 is 15 amino acids long. CDR3 nucleotide sequence: TGTGCCAGCAGCCAATCTAGCGCCTCCACAGATACGCAGTATTTT. This codes for CASSQSSASTDTQYF.

The table lists this clonotype with many counts. The chain carries TRBV6-5 and TRBJ2-5; the match to TRBD2 covers 8 bases. The CDR3 loop spans 16 amino acids. CDR1 MNHEY and CDR2 SVGAGI come from the germline V gene. J lost 5 bases, V lost 4 bases, and 12 bases had no gene match. The CDR3 region is CASSSPTSAAGETQYF. In DNA form, the CDR3 reads TGTGCCAGCAGTTCTCCGACTAGCGCCGCGGGGGAGACCCAGTACTTC.

There are many counts of this clonotype. The V and J genes are TRBV7-3 and TRBJ2-1, with 8 bases identical to TRBD2. V lost 5 bases, J lost 5 bases, and 8 bases stayed unmatched. Germline CDR1 and CDR2: SGHTA and FQGTGA. CDR3 size: 15 residues. The CDR3 DNA is TGTGCCAGCAGCCATAGTGGCGGGAGGCACAATGAGCAGTTCTTC. Residues: CASSHSGGRHNEQFF.